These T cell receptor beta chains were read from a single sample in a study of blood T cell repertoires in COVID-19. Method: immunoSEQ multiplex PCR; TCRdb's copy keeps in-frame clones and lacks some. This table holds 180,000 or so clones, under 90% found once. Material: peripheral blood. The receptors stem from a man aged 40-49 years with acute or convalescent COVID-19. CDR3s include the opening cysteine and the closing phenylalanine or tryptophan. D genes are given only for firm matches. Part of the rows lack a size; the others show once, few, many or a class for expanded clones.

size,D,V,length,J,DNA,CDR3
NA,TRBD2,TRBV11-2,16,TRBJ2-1,TGTGCCAGCAGCCCGACTAGCGATGGACTTTACAATGAGCAGTTCTTC,CASSPTSDGLYNEQFF
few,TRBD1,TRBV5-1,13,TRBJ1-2,TGCGCCAGCAGCCCGGGACAGAACTATGGCTACACCTTC,CASSPGQNYGYTF
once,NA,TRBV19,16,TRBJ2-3,TGTGCCAGTAGTATGCGAAGGCAGGGAGGCGCAGATACGCAGTATTTT,CASSMRRQGGADTQYF
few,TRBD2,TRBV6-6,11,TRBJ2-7,TGTGCCAGCAGACTAGCGAGCGAGCAGTACTTC,CASRLASEQYF
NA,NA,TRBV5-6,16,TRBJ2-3,TGTGCCAGCAGCTTGGGCGGCGGGTATAGCACAGATACGCAGTATTTT,CASSLGGGYSTDTQYF
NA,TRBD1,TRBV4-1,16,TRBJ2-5,TGCGCCAGCAGCGCACTGGGACAGGGGGCGAGGGAGACCCAGTACTTC,CASSALGQGARETQYF
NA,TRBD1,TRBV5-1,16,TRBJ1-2,TGCGCCAGCAGCTCGCGCCGGCTCGACAGGGGAGACGGCTACACCTTC,CASSSRRLDRGDGYTF
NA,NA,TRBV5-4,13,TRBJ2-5,TGTGCCAGCAGCTTCAGGGGGGATGAGACCCAGTACTTC,CASSFRGDETQYF
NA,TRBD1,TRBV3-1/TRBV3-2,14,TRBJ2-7,TGTGCCAGCAGTATAGGGGACAGCACCTACGAGCAGTACTTC,CASSIGDSTYEQYF
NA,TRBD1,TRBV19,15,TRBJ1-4,TGTGCCAGTAGGAACCCGGGACAGCATAATGAAAAACTGTTTTTT,CASRNPGQHNEKLFF
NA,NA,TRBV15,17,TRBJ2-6,TGTGCCACCAGCAGAGATCAAGCCGGGGCTGGGGCCAACGTCCTGACTTTC,CATSRDQAGAGANVLTF
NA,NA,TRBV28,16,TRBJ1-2,TGTGCCAGTAAGAGAGTGGGCGCTGCAGCTAACTATGGCTACACCTTC,CASKRVGAAANYGYTF
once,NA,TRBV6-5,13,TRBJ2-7,TGTGCCAGCAGTTACGGGCAGAGATACGAGCAGTACTTC,CASSYGQRYEQYF
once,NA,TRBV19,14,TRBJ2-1,TGTGCCAGTAGTATAACAGCTTCGTACAATGAGCAGTTCTTC,CASSITASYNEQFF
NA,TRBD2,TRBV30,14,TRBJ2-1,TGTGCCTGGAGTGTAAAAGCGGGGGGGCCGGGGCAGTTCTTC,CAWSVKAGGPGQFF
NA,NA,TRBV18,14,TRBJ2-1,TGTGCCAGCTCACCACTGACTAGTCGGGATGAGCAGTTCTTC,CASSPLTSRDEQFF
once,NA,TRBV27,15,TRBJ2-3,TGTGCCAGCAGTGCAAGACAGGTGCTTGCAGATACGCAGTATTTT,CASSARQVLADTQYF
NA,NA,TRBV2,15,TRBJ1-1,TGTGCCAGCAGTGATTGGGGCGTCGGGAACACTGAAGCTTTCTTT,CASSDWGVGNTEAFF
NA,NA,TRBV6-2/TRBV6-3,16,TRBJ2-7,TGTGCCAGCAGTTCCCCCAGGGACAAAGGGGTCTACGAGCAGTACTTC,CASSSPRDKGVYEQYF
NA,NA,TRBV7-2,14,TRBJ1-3,TGTGCCAGCAGCTTACGTCAGGGTACAAACACCATATATTTT,CASSLRQGTNTIYF
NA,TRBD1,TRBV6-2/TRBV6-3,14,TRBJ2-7,TGTGCCAGCAGTAAAAGACAGGGGAGATACGAGCAGTACTTC,CASSKRQGRYEQYF
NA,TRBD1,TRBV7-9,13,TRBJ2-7,TGTGCCAGCAGTCCGGGACAGCCGTACGAGCAGTACTTC,CASSPGQPYEQYF
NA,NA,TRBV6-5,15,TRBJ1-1,TGTGCCAGCACGAAAAGAGTTAGGGAGGGCACTGAAGCTTTCTTT,CASTKRVREGTEAFF
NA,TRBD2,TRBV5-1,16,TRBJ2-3,TGCGCCAGCAGCTTGGAATCTAGCGGGGGGACAGATACGCAGTATTTT,CASSLESSGGTDTQYF
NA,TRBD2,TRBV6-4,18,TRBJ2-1,TGTGCCACCCGCTTAGAAGGACTAGCGGGGGGGCGTACAAATGAGCAGTTCTTC,CATRLEGLAGGRTNEQFF
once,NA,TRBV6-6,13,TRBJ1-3,TGTGCCAGCAGTTACATTCAGGGGCACACCATATATTTT,CASSYIQGHTIYF
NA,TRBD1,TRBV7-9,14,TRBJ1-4,TGTGCCAGCAGCTTAGGAGGGGGCCTTGAAAAACTGTTTTTT,CASSLGGGLEKLFF
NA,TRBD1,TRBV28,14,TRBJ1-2,TGTGCCAGCAGTTTACCCGACAGGGGGCGAGGCTACACCTTC,CASSLPDRGRGYTF